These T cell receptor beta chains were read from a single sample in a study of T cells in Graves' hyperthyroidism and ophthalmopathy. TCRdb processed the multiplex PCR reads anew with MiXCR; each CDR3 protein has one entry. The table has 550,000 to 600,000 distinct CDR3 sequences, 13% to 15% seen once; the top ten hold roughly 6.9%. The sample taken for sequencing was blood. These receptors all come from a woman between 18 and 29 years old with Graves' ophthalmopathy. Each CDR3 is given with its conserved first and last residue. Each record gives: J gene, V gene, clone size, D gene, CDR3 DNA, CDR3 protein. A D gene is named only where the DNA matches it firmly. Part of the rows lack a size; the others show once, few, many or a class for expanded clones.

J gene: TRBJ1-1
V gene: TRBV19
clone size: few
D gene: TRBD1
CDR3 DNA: TGTGCCAGTAGTATAGAACAGGGGATGAACACTGAAGCTTTCTTT
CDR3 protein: CASSIEQGMNTEAFF

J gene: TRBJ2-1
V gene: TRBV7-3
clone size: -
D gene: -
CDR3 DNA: TGTGCCAGCACCCCTAGCGTCAGTGGGACCTACAATGAGCAGTTCTTC
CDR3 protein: CASTPSVSGTYNEQFF

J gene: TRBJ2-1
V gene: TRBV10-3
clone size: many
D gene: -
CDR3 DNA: TGTGCCATCAAGGCGGCGGGGCCGAAGGACAATGAGCAGTTCTTC
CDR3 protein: CAIKAAGPKDNEQFF

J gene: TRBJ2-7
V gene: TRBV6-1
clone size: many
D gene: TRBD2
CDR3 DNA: TGTGCCAGCAGTGTAGTACTAGCGGGCTCCTACGAGCAGTACTTC
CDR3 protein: CASSVVLAGSYEQYF

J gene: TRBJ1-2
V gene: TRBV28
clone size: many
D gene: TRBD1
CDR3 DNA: TGTGCCAGCAGTTTATGGGGACAGGGCCATGGCTACACCTTC
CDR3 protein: CASSLWGQGHGYTF

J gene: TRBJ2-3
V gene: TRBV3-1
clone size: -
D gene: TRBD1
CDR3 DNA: TGTGCCAGCAGCCAAGGGACGGGACAGGACACAGATACGCAGTATTTT
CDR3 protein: CASSQGTGQDTDTQYF

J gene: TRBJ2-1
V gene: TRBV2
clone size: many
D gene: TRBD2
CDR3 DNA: TGTGCCACTTTAGCGGGAGGGCCCTACAATGAGCAGTTCTTC
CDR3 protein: CATLAGGPYNEQFF

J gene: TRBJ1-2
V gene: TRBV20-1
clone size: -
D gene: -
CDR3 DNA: TGCAGTGCCGTCACGGGGGGCGCAGAAGGCTACACCTTC
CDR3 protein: CSAVTGGAEGYTF

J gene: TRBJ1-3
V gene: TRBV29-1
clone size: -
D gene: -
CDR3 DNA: TGCAGCGCACGGGGCGCAGGCGACTCTGGAAACACCATATATTTT
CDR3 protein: CSARGAGDSGNTIYF

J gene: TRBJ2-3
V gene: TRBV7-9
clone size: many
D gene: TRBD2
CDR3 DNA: TGTGCCAGCAGCGCTGGGACTAGCGGGAGTACAGATACGCAGTATTTT
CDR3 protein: CASSAGTSGSTDTQYF

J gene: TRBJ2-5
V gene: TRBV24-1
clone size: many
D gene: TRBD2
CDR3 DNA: TGTGCCACCAGTGGCCTTGAAGGGAGGGCCTGGGAGACCCAGTACTTC
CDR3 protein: CATSGLEGRAWETQYF

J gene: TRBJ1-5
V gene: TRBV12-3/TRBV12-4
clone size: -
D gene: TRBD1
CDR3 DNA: TGTGCCAGCGGTTTTGGACAGGGGGCGGGTCAGCCCCAGCATTTT
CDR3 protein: CASGFGQGAGQPQHF

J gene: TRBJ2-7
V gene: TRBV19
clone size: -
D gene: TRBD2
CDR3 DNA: TGTGCCAGTGCGGGGGCTAGCGGGAGTACCTACGAGCAGTACTTC
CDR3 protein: CASAGASGSTYEQYF

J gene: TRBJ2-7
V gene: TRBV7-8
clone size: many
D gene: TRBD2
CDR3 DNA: TGTGCCAGCAGCCCTCACACTAGCGGGAGTATCGGGGAGCAGTACTTC
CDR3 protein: CASSPHTSGSIGEQYF

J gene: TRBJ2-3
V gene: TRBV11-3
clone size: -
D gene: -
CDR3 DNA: TGCGCCAGCAGCCAAGATCCGGAGCCAGTTACGCAGTATTTT
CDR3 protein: CASSQDPEPVTQYF

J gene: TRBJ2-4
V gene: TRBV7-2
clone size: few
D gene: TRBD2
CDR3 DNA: TGTGCCAGCAGCTTAGGACTAGCGGGAGGGCTTTTAGCCAAAAACATTCAGTACTTC
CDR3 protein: CASSLGLAGGLLAKNIQYF

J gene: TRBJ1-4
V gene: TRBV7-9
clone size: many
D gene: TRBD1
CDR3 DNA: TGTGCCAGCAGCCCGACAGGGGGCAATGAAAAACTGTTTTTT
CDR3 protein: CASSPTGGNEKLFF

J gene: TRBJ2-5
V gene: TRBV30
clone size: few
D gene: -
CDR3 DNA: TGTGCCTGGAGGGAAAGCGGGCAAGAGACCCAGTACTTC
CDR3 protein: CAWRESGQETQYF

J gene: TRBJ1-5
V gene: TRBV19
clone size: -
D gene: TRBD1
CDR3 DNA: TGTGCCAGTAGTATAGAGAAACAGGGGACGGGCAATCAGCCCCAGCATTTT
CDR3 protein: CASSIEKQGTGNQPQHF

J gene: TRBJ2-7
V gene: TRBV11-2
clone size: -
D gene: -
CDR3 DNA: TGCGCCAGCAGCCCTCCAGGAGGGGACAGCGCCTACGAGCAGTACTTC
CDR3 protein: CASSPPGGDSAYEQYF

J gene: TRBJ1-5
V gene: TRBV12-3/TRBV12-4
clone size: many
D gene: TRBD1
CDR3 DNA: TGTGCCAGCAGACCCGGGACAGGGGACAATCAGCCCCAGCATTTT
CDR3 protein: CASRPGTGDNQPQHF

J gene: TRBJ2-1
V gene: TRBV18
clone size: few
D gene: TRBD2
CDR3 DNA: TGTGCCAGCTCCCAAAGACTAGCCGAGTTCCCCTACAATGAGCAGTTCTTC
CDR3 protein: CASSQRLAEFPYNEQFF

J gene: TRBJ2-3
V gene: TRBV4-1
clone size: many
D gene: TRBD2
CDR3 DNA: TGCGCCAGCAGCCGACAAGCGGGAGGAGGGGCAGATACGCAGTATTTT
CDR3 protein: CASSRQAGGGADTQYF

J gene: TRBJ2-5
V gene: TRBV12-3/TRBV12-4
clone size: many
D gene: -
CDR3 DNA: TGTGCCAGCAGTTTCGAAAAGACCCAGTACTTC
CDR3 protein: CASSFEKTQYF

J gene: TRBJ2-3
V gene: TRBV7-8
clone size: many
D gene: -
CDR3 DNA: TGTGCCAGCAGCTTAGGGGGTGGGTGGGGTAGCACAGATACGCAGTATTTT
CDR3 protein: CASSLGGGWGSTDTQYF

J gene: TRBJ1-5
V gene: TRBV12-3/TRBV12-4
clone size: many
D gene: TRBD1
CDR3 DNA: TGTGCCAGCAGTTTGACAGGGGGCGATCAGCCCCAGCATTTT
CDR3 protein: CASSLTGGDQPQHF

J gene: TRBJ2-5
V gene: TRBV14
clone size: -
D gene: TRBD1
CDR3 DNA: TGTGCCAGCAGCCATCTAAGGGGGCCGGGGGAGACCCAGTACTTC
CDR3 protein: CASSHLRGPGETQYF

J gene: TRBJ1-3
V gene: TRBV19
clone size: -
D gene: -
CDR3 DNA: TGTGCCAGTAGTATTGGAGGGGCAGGTTACCTCTCTGGAAACACCATATATTTT
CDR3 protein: CASSIGGAGYLSGNTIYF

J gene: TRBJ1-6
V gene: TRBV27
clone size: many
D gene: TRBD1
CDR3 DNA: TGTGCCAGCAGTTACAGGGGGCTCCGATATAATTCACCCCTCCACTTT
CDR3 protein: CASSYRGLRYNSPLHF

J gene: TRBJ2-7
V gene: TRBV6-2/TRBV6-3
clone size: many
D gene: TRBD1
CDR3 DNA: TGTGCCAGCAGTTGGAACAGGGGCTTAGGAGGTTACGAGCAGTACTTC
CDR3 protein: CASSWNRGLGGYEQYF

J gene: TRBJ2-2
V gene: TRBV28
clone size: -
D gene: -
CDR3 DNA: TGTGCCTCCAGGGTCCCCACCGGGGAGCTGTTTTTT
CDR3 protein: CASRVPTGELFF

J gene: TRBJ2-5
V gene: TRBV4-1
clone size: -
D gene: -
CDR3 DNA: TGCGCCAGCAGCCAAGCGGGCGCCGGGGGGACCCAGTACTTC
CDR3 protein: CASSQAGAGGTQYF

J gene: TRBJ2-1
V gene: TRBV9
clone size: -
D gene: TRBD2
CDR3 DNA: TGTGCCAGCGGGGGGACCGGGACTAGCGGGAGGGGTTCCTACAATGAGCAGTTCTTC
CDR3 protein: CASGGTGTSGRGSYNEQFF

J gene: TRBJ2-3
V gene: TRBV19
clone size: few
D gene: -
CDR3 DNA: TGTGCCAGTAGTAAAGACCCCACGACAGATACGCAGTATTTT
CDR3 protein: CASSKDPTTDTQYF

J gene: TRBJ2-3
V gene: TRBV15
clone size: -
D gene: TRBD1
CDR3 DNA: TGTGCCACCAGCCTAAGACAGGGTAGCACAGATACGCAGTATTTT
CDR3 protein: CATSLRQGSTDTQYF

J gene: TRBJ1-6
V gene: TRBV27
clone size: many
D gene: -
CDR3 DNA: TGTGCCAGCAGTCTATCCCGGGACAATTATAATTCACCCCTCCACTTT
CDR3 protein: CASSLSRDNYNSPLHF

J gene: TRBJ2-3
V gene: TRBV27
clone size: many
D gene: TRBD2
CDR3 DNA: TGTGCCAGCAGAGGGACTAGCGGGAGAGGGGGCACAGATACGCAGTATTTT
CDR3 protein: CASRGTSGRGGTDTQYF

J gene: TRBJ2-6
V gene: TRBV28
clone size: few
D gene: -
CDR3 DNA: TGTGCCAGCACTGCAAAGGGGTATTCTGGGGCCAACGTCCTGACTTTC
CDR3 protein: CASTAKGYSGANVLTF

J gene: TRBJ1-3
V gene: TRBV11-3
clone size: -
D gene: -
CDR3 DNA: TGTGCCAGCAGCTTTTCCCTCAGCTCTGGAAACACCATATATTTT
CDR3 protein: CASSFSLSSGNTIYF

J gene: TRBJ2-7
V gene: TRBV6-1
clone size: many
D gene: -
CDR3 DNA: TGTGCCAGCAGTTGGGACTCGGCCTACGAGCAGTACTTC
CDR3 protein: CASSWDSAYEQYF

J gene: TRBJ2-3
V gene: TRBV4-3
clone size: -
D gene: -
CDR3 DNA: TGCGCCAGCAGCCAAACCCGTGGGACGGAAGACACAGATACGCAGTATTTT
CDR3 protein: CASSQTRGTEDTDTQYF

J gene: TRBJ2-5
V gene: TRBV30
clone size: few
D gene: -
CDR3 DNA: TGTGCCTGGAGTGGTCCGGGGGCGAGGGAAGAGACCCAGTACTTC
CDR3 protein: CAWSGPGAREETQYF

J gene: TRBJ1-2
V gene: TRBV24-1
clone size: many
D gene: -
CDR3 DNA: TGTGCCACCAGTGATCCCGGACTCGGAATTCTCGGCTACACCTTC
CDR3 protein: CATSDPGLGILGYTF

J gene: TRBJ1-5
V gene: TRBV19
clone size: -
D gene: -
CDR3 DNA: TGTGCCAGTAGCCCCAGCCCCTCGATCAGCTATAGCAATCAGCCCCAGCATTTT
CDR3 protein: CASSPSPSISYSNQPQHF

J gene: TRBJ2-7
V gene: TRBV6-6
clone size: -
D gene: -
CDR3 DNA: TGTGCCAGCAGTTACTCATCTAGGTCGACCTACGAGCAGTACTTC
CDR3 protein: CASSYSSRSTYEQYF

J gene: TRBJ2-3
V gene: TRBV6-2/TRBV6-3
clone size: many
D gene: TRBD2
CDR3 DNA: TGTGCCAGCAGTTACTCCGGACTAGCGGGAAGTGAGGATACGCAGTATTTT
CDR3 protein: CASSYSGLAGSEDTQYF

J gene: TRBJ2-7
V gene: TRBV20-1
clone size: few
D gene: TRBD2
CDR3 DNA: TGCAGTGCTAGAGATTTAGCGGGAGGGCCCTACGAGCAGTACTTC
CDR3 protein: CSARDLAGGPYEQYF

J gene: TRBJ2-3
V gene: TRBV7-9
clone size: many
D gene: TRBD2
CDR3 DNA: TGTGCCAGCAGCTCAAGTAGCGGGAGAGGAAGCACAGATACGCAGTATTTT
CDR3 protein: CASSSSSGRGSTDTQYF

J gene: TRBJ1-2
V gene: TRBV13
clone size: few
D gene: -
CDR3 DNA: TGTGCCAGCAGCTTCTTTCGTCGGGGCTATGGCTACACCTTC
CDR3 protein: CASSFFRRGYGYTF

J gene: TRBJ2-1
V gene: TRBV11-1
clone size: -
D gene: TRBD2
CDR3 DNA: TGTGCCAGCAGTTTCGGGACTAGCGGACCCGTATTTACCTACAATGAGCAGTTCTTC
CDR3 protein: CASSFGTSGPVFTYNEQFF

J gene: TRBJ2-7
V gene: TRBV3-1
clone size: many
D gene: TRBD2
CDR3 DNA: TGTGCCAGCAGACGGACTAGCGGGAGTACCTACGAGCAGTACTTC
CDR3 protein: CASRRTSGSTYEQYF

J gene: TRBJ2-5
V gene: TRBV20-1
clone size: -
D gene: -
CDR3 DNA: TGCAGTGCTAGAGATGAAGGTCGCCAGGAGACCCAGTACTTC
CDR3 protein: CSARDEGRQETQYF

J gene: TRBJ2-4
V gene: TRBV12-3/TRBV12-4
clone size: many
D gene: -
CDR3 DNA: TGTGCCAGCAGCCTTGGGGACGGGGGTCCCAAAAACATTCAGTACTTC
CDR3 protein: CASSLGDGGPKNIQYF